Each of the 25 T cell receptor beta chains below was sequenced from the same sample in a study of CD8 T cells in Susac syndrome. RNA totalling about 0.5 to 1 ug underwent reverse transcription with random hexamers. Each CDR3 protein gets one entry after TCRdb re-called the immunoSEQ multiplex PCR reads with MiXCR. The sample shows a few hundred thousand distinct CDR3 sequences, about 90% of them seen only once. Specimen: CD8+ T cells from PBMCs. The receptor source for this set is a human donor with multiple sclerosis.

This sequence joins TRBV13 and TRBJ2-7, with a tentative D call TRBD2 (5 bases). The V end lost 6 bases, the J end lost 6 bases, and 15 bases lay between the germline ends. The CDR3 consists of 13 residues. Germline V CDR1 and CDR2: PRHDT, FYEKMQ (reference sequence). CDR3 nucleotides: TGTGCCAGCAGTCCCCCGGAGGCGGGCGAGCAGTACTTC. It is translated as CASSPPEAGEQYF.

The chain carries TRBV4-1 and TRBJ1-2; the D is unclear. This CDR3 has 16 amino acids. CDR1 is MGHRA, CDR2 YSYEKL, per germline. V was trimmed by 0 bases and J by 5 bases, leaving 16 bases between them. CDR3 region: CASSQDVGSPWYGYTF. Written as DNA, the CDR3 is TGCGCCAGCAGCCAAGATGTCGGATCGCCTTGGTATGGCTACACCTTC.

This chain links TRBV5-1 with TRBJ2-7, with 8 bases fitting TRBD2. The V and J ends lost 4 bases and 2 bases, in that order; junction bases with no gene match: 11. Germline-derived CDR1 and CDR2 are SGHRS and YFSETQ. The CDR3 has 16 residues. Here the CDR3 reads CASSDEAGVGTYEQYF. The CDR3 DNA follows: TGCGCCAGCAGCGATGAAGCGGGAGTAGGTACCTACGAGCAGTACTTC.

The chain has TRBV14 and TRBJ1-2; possible D gene TRBD1, 5 bases. Germline V gives CDR1 SGHDN, CDR2 FVKESK. With 3 bases removed from V and 4 bases from J, the gap between germline ends came to 18 bases. CDR3 length equals 16 residues. The CDR3 coding sequence is TGTGCCAGCAGCCATACGGGGCTTCTCGGTAGCTATGGCTACACCTTC. It specifies CASSHTGLLGSYGYTF.

The V gene is TRBV10-3, the J gene TRBJ2-1; 7 bases match TRBD1. The trim removed 7 bases at V and 5 bases at J, leaving 8 bases unmatched. The CDR3 spans 14 residues. CDR1 and CDR2 from the germline V gene are ENHRY and SYGVKD. This CDR3 is CAIKRDSGNNEQFF. The DNA for the CDR3 is TGTGCCATCAAACGGGACAGTGGCAACAATGAGCAGTTCTTC.

The genes are TRBV5-1 and TRBJ2-3; D may match TRBD1 or TRBD2 (6 bases each). Between the trimmed V and J ends, which lost 4 bases and 1 base, there was a span of 13 bases. The CDR3 sequence is 15 residues long. The germline V gene has CDR1 SGHRS and CDR2 YFSETQ. The CDR3 bases are TGCGCCAGCAGCCCGGAGGGGGATCGCACAGATACGCAGTATTTT. Encoded protein: CASSPEGDRTDTQYF.

The chain combines TRBV7-9 with TRBJ2-1; D possibly corresponds to TRBD2 (6 bases). Trimming cost V 2 bases and J 9 bases, with 8 bases left between them. The CDR3 is made up of 12 amino acids. Germline CDR1 is SEHNR and CDR2 is FQNEAQ (reference sequence). In nucleotides, the CDR3 is TGTGCCAGCAGCTTACGGGAGAGTGAGCAGTTCTTC. It specifies CASSLRESEQFF.

The rearrangement joins TRBV6-5 to TRBJ2-1, with no clear D. The CDR3 runs to 14 residues. V was shortened by 7 bases and J by 4 bases, with 14 bases between the two germline ends. Germline values: CDR1 MNHEY, CDR2 SVGAGI. The CDR3 DNA follows: TGTGCCAGCATGGTCGGAAAGGGTTACAATGAGCAGTTCTTC. It codes for CASMVGKGYNEQFF.

The gene calls are TRBV3-1 and TRBJ2-5; maybe TRBD1 (6 bases). The germline V and J ends were trimmed by 3 bases and 5 bases, with 19 bases remaining between them. This CDR3 is 16 amino acids long. CDR1 is LGHDT, CDR2 YNNKEL, per germline (reference sequence). CDR3 amino acids: CASSHSERGSWETQYF. CDR3 bases: TGTGCCAGCAGCCATTCTGAGAGGGGGAGTTGGGAGACCCAGTACTTC.

This chain uses TRBV9 with TRBJ2-7; the match to TRBD1 covers 8 bases. V shed 4 bases and J 6 bases; nucleotides not matched to a gene: 6. This CDR3 comprises 13 residues. Germline V gene sequence: CDR1 SGDLS, CDR2 YYNGEE. The CDR3: CASSRAGGVEQYF. CDR3 in DNA: TGTGCCAGCAGCAGGGCAGGGGGCGTCGAGCAGTACTTC.

This chain joins TRBV7-9 and TRBJ2-2, with D unclear. Germline V gives CDR1 SEHNR, CDR2 FQNEAQ (reference sequence). V lost 3 bases to trimming and J lost 5 bases, with 13 bases between them. The CDR3 runs to 15 residues. The CDR3 loop reads CASSFWALGTGELFF. The CDR3 DNA reads as TGTGCCAGCAGCTTCTGGGCCTTGGGGACCGGGGAGCTGTTTTTT.

This clonotype came up once. The gene calls are TRBV5-6 and TRBJ1-5; 7 bases are a match to TRBD1. The CDR3 consists of 13 residues. The V gene end was trimmed by 4 bases and the J gene end by 6 bases; junction bases not matched to a gene: 4. The V gene's germline CDR1 is SGHDT and CDR2 YYEEEE. CDR3 protein: CASSKGAGQPQHF. The CDR3 nucleotides are TGTGCCAGCAGCAAGGGGGCGGGTCAGCCCCAGCATTTT. The full variable domain, rest sourced from reference TRBV5-6 and TRBJ1-5, is DAGVTQSPTHLIKTRGQQVTLRCSPKSGHDTVSWYQQALGQGPQFIFQYYEEEERQRGNFPDRFSGHQFPNYSSELNVNALLLGDSALYLCASSKGAGQPQHFGDGTRLSIL.

This chain connects TRBV7-9 to TRBJ2-2; D remains unclear. V gave up 2 bases and J gave up 5 bases, with 12 bases separating them. The CDR3 spans 15 residues. Germline V lookup: CDR1 SEHNR, CDR2 FQNEAQ (reference sequence). The CDR3, as DNA: TGTGCCAGCAGCTTATCATTGAATCCTACCGGGGAGCTGTTTTTT. Residues: CASSLSLNPTGELFF. The complete variable domain, with remaining parts taken from reference TRBV7-9 and TRBJ2-2, reads DTGVSQNPRHKITKRGQNVTFRCDPISEHNRLYWYRQTLGQGPEFLTYFQNEAQLEKSRLLSDRFSAERPKGSFSTLEIQRTEQGDSAMYLCASSLSLNPTGELFFGEGSRLTVL.

J is TRBJ2-5 and V is TRBV7-9; TRBD1 matches at 7 bases. CDR3 size: 15 residues. V was pared by 4 bases and J by 4 bases, with 9 bases of the junction left unmatched. Germline lookup yields CDR1 SEHNR and CDR2 FQNEAQ (reference sequence). The CDR3 nucleotides read TGTGCCAGCAGCTCCAGACAGGGAACGCGAGAGACCCAGTACTTC. Protein: CASSSRQGTRETQYF.

This chain joins TRBV15 and TRBJ2-3; unclear D gene. Germline CDR1 LNHNV, CDR2 YYDKDF (reference sequence). The length of the CDR3 is 15 residues. V was pared by 1 base and J by 3 bases, with 11 bases between. CDR3 residues: CATSRAVVGTDTQYF. For the CDR3, the DNA is TGTGCCACCAGCAGAGCCGTCGTTGGAACAGATACGCAGTATTTT.

The chain recombines TRBV27 with TRBJ2-2; D may match TRBD1 or TRBD2 (5 bases each). Germline CDR1 is MNHEY and CDR2 is SMNVEV (reference sequence). Deletions cut 7 bases from V and 0 bases from J, with 9 bases between. This CDR3 is built from 14 residues. The DNA for the CDR3 is TGTGCCAGCACGTGGGGGACGAACACCGGGGAGCTGTTTTTT. Amino acids: CASTWGTNTGELFF.

This chain joins TRBV27 and TRBJ1-6; tentatively, D is TRBD1 (6 bases). V shed 6 bases and J shed 4 bases, with 19 bases lying between them. The length of the CDR3 is 17 residues. Germline-derived CDR1 and CDR2 are MNHEY and SMNVEV (reference sequence). CDR3: CASSRGGDGGYNSPLHF. CDR3 in DNA: TGTGCCAGCAGCCGAGGGGGGGATGGCGGATATAATTCACCCCTCCACTTT.

The V call is TRBV2, the J call TRBJ2-1, with 8 bases lining up with TRBD2. The CDR3 spans 18 residues. Germline loops: CDR1 SNHLY, CDR2 FYNNEI. Trimming at V came to 4 bases and at J to 4 bases, leaving 15 bases not matched to a gene. The CDR3 sequence is CASSVRDLSAGGYNEQFF. In nucleotides, the CDR3 is TGTGCCAGCAGTGTGCGTGACCTATCGGCGGGAGGTTACAATGAGCAGTTCTTC.

The chain couples TRBV6-5 to TRBJ1-6; 7 bases align to TRBD1. Trimming cost V 6 bases and J 8 bases; bases outside gene matches: 4. The CDR3 extends over 13 amino acids. In germline, CDR1 is MNHEY, CDR2 SVGAGI. The CDR3 here is CASRQGSHSPLHF. The CDR3 region has the DNA TGTGCCAGCAGACAGGGGTCCCATTCACCCCTCCACTTT.

This clonotype was picked up one time. V is TRBV3-1 and J is TRBJ2-3; weak D call: TRBD1 (6 bases). The CDR3 is 17 residues long. V lost 3 bases to trimming and J lost 0 bases, with 16 bases between them. The germline V gene has CDR1 LGHDT and CDR2 YNNKEL (reference sequence). In DNA, the CDR3 is TGTGCCAGCAGCCAGGGCCTCAGGGGCGCGAGCACAGATACGCAGTATTTT. This encodes CASSQGLRGASTDTQYF.

V is TRBV6-4 and J is TRBJ1-2; D unresolved. The CDR3 covers 13 residues. The V end was cut by 2 bases, the J end by 8 bases, with 12 bases between. CDR1 and CDR2 from the germline V gene are MRHNA and SNTAGT. CDR3 in DNA: TGTGCCAGCAGTGACCTCAATACCGGGGGCTACACCTTC. It is translated as CASSDLNTGGYTF.

The chain carries TRBV4-1 and TRBJ2-1, with D perhaps assigned TRBD1 or TRBD2 (5 bases each). Germline assignment: CDR1 MGHRA and CDR2 YSYEKL. Trimming cost V 4 bases and J 7 bases, with 17 bases left between them. CDR3 length: 15 amino acids. The CDR3 spells CASSREGRSGNEQFF. Written as DNA, the CDR3 is TGCGCCAGCAGCCGAGAGGGACGGTCTGGGAATGAGCAGTTCTTC.

The rearrangement joins TRBV14 to TRBJ1-1; D remains ambiguous. The germline CDR1 and CDR2 sequences are SGHDN and FVKESK. V was trimmed by 3 bases and J by 7 bases, leaving 15 bases between them. CDR3 length equals 14 residues. Here the CDR3 reads CASSHKSLGIEAFF. DNA for the CDR3: TGTGCCAGCAGCCACAAAAGCCTCGGTATTGAAGCTTTCTTT.

The V call is TRBV7-9, the J call TRBJ1-1; TRBD1 agrees at 9 bases. CDR1 SEHNR and CDR2 FQNEAQ come from the germline V gene (reference sequence). V gave up 5 bases and J gave up 1 base; unmatched junction bases: 2. The CDR3 spans 14 residues. The CDR3 here is CASSAQGANTEAFF. The CDR3 DNA follows: TGTGCCAGCAGCGCACAGGGGGCGAACACTGAAGCTTTCTTT.

The genes are TRBV24-1 and TRBJ2-1; TRBD2 matches 7 bases. The germline CDR1 and CDR2 sequences are KGHDR and SFDVKD. Unmatched junction bases numbered 7, after V lost 5 bases and J lost 7 bases. The CDR3 covers 14 residues. The CDR3 DNA follows: TGTGCCACCAGTGTAGGTGGGAGGGCAAATGAGCAGTTCTTC. Translating gives CATSVGGRANEQFF.